This TCR beta chain emerged from a study of identical twins. The sample holds many counts of this clonotype. In TCRdb, the 5' RACE reads were re-called with MiXCR into one record per CDR3 protein. The data show 600,000 to 800,000 distinct CDR3 sequences, 21% seen once. The germline V and J ends were trimmed by 6 bases and 6 bases, with 11 bases remaining between them. This CDR3 region has 13 residues. The sample was also reused in another study, on T cells expressing NK-cell markers.

The sequence was obtained from a young woman in good health. The chain carries TRBV12-3 or TRBV12-4 and TRBJ2-2; D possibly corresponds to TRBD1 (6 bases). The sample was PBMCs. The CDR3 sequence: CASRSGDPGELFF. The CDR3 bases are TGTGCCAGCAGGTCAGGGGATCCCGGGGAGCTGTTTTTT.